Shown below are 11 T cell receptor beta chains from a single sample sequenced in a study of blood T cell repertoires in COVID-19. The assay was immunoSEQ multiplex PCR, and TCRdb's table has in-frame clones only and misses some. The table lists roughly 190,000 clones, 83% of them singletons, with approximately 6.5% in the top ten. The specimen was peripheral blood. Every receptor here comes from a woman between 40 and 50 years old with acute or convalescent COVID-19.

This chain uses TRBV2 with TRBJ2-1, with TRBD2 matching over 11 bases. Per the germline V gene, CDR1 is SNHLY and CDR2 is FYNNEI. The CDR3 is made up of 15 amino acids. V lost 3 bases, J lost 9 bases, and 7 bases stayed unmatched. The CDR3 loop reads CASSEVLAGGTEQFF. In nucleotides, the CDR3 is TGTGCCAGCAGTGAGGTTCTAGCGGGAGGTACTGAGCAGTTCTTC.

This clone was observed a single time. CDR3 region: CASSRGHILAAQETQYF. CDR3 in DNA: TGTGCCAGCAGCCGCGGACACATCCTCGCGGCCCAAGAGACCCAGTACTTC. The chain joins TRBV11-2 to TRBJ2-5; possibly TRBD1 for D (5 bases). The CDR3 totals 17 residues. CDR1 is SGHAT, CDR2 FQNNGV, per germline. Trimming took off 5 bases at V and 1 base at J, with 20 bases between the two ends.

The chain has TRBV6-5 and TRBJ2-5; 11 bases fit TRBD2. There are 15 residues in the CDR3. Germline CDR1 reads MNHEY; CDR2 reads SVGAGI. The trim removed 6 bases at V and 4 bases at J, leaving 7 bases unmatched. The CDR3 region has the DNA TGTGCCAGCAGACTTAGCGGGAGGGCGGGAGAGACCCAGTACTTC. Translated: CASRLSGRAGETQYF.

The J gene is TRBJ1-6, the V gene TRBV19; D unclear. With 5 bases removed from V and 5 bases from J, the gap between germline ends came to 7 bases. The germline V gene has CDR1 LNHDA and CDR2 SQIVND (reference sequence). The CDR3 has 13 residues. Written as DNA, the CDR3 is TGTGCCAGTAGTCTACAGAATAATTCACCCCTCCACTTT. Encoded protein: CASSLQNNSPLHF.

In nucleotides, the CDR3 is TGTGCCAGCAGCCACGGACAGGGGGGCTATGGCTACACCTTC. Translating gives CASSHGQGGYGYTF. The chain employs TRBV3-1 (or the pseudogene TRBV3-2) and TRBJ1-2; 10 bases align to TRBD1. The ends lost 3 bases at V and 4 bases at J; junction bases unmatched: 2. This CDR3 is 14 amino acids long. In germline, CDR1 is LGHDT, CDR2 YNNKEL (reference sequence).

The chain has TRBV28 and TRBJ2-1; TRBD1 matches 7 bases. CDR1 is MDHEN, CDR2 SYDVKM, per germline. CDR3 length: 14 residues. The V gene end was trimmed by 8 bases and the J gene end by 1 base; junction bases not matched to a gene: 5. CDR3 sequence: CASQQGPSYNEQFF. Written as DNA, the CDR3 is TGTGCCAGCCAACAGGGGCCTTCCTACAATGAGCAGTTCTTC.

The V and J genes are TRBV6-1 and TRBJ2-5; 7 bases align to TRBD2. V lost 1 base and J lost 2; bases outside the gene matches: 7. CDR1 is MNHNS and CDR2 is SASEGT in the germline V gene. CDR3 length equals 16 residues. For the CDR3, the DNA is TGTGCCAGCAGTGAAGGGGTAGCGGGTGGGCAAGAGACCCAGTACTTC. Protein: CASSEGVAGGQETQYF.

This chain links TRBV19 with TRBJ2-2, with TRBD2 matching over 9 bases. V shed 6 bases, J shed 2 bases, and the junction held 4 bases outside the gene matches. CDR3 length equals 15 residues. Per germline, CDR1 LNHDA and CDR2 SQIVND (reference sequence). The CDR3 region is CASRLAGINTGELFF. Written as DNA, the CDR3 is TGTGCCAGTAGGCTAGCGGGGATAAACACCGGGGAGCTGTTTTTT.

This clone was detected once. This chain connects TRBV7-2 to TRBJ2-5; TRBD1 agrees at 9 bases. J lost 5 bases, V lost 2 bases, and 3 bases had no gene match. The CDR3 spans 14 residues. Per the germline V gene, CDR1 is SGHTA and CDR2 is FQGNSA. The CDR3, as DNA: TGTGCCAGCAGCTTATGGACAGGGGAGGAGACCCAGTACTTC. Encoded protein: CASSLWTGEETQYF.

The chain has TRBV30 and TRBJ2-7, with TRBD2 matching over 10 bases. This CDR3 has 15 residues. V shed 0 bases, J shed 4 bases, and the junction held 6 bases outside the gene matches. Germline V CDR1 and CDR2: GTSNPN, SVGIG (reference sequence). CDR3: CAWSVSGGAEYEQYF. The DNA for the CDR3 is TGTGCCTGGAGTGTAAGCGGGGGGGCGGAGTACGAGCAGTACTTC.

The chain recombines TRBV7-2 with TRBJ1-4; no firm D call. CDR3 length equals 13 residues. V lost 9 bases and J 0 bases, leaving 8 bases between the germline ends. Per the germline V gene, CDR1 is SGHTA and CDR2 is FQGNSA. The CDR3 nucleotides read TGTGCCAGTCAGCGGGCAACTAATGAAAAACTGTTTTTT. Translating gives CASQRATNEKLFF.